This T cell receptor (beta chain) was documented in a study of read filtering for tumor transcriptome and immune sequencing. Study in general: Patients were approximately 17 male and some 13 female, mean age 65.9 years, range about 47 to 80. Transcriptome libraries were built from DNase-treated RNA. Findings of the study overall: The CD138-negative fraction was mixed bone marrow immune cells, not pure T cells. Single-read clonotypes: 80% to 90% of IR-seq clonotypes (around 3.5% of reads), about 75% of RNA-seq clonotypes (roughly 49% of reads).

In the case of this clonotype: Its antigen remains unidentified.

From 400 to 450 ng of RNA, a library with molecular barcoded alpha/delta and beta/gamma adaptors was made. From the reads, TCRdb called clonotypes with MiXCR, one entry per CDR3 protein. The data hold 60,000 to 80,000 distinct CDR3 sequences, with around 14% observed a single time. Material: a population of CD138-negative cells sorted from bone marrow. This TCR was recovered from a donor at least 40 years old with multiple myeloma.

The CDR3 is CASGGAMNTEAFF. CDR3 nucleotide sequence: TGTGCCAGCGGGGGAGCAATGAACACTGAAGCTTTCTTT. The rearrangement links TRBV12-3 or TRBV12-4 to TRBJ1-1, with D possibly being TRBD1 (5 bases). Trimming pared 8 bases from V and 0 bases from J, leaving 10 bases between. This CDR3 has 13 residues.